The rows below give T cell receptor beta chains drawn from one sample of a study of regulatory T cells in long-lasting Graves disease. TCRdb independently ran MiXCR on the multiplex PCR reads; one entry per CDR3 protein. The table lists hundreds of thousands of distinct CDR3 sequences, about 13% of them singletons, with about 9.1% in the top ten. Another study also made use of these data, one on T cells in Graves' hyperthyroidism and ophthalmopathy.

The sequencing here drew on peripheral blood mononuclear cells (PBMCs), taken at new diagnosis, from a patient treated with antithyroid drugs. These receptors originate from a man younger than 45 with Graves disease. The CDR3 runs from the conserved cysteine through the conserved F or W. The order of the fields is V gene, J gene, clone size, D gene, CDR3 protein, CDR3 DNA. A D gene is named only where the DNA matches it firmly. Clone size is shown for a subset of rows, as once, few, many or a class of expanded clone.

TRBV7-9	TRBJ2-3	-	TRBD2	CASSLTSGEADTQYF	TGTGCCAGCAGCCTGACTAGCGGGGAGGCAGATACGCAGTATTTT
TRBV29-1	TRBJ2-3	-	TRBD1	CSVIIDRGNTDTQYF	TGCAGCGTGATAATAGACAGGGGCAACACAGATACGCAGTATTTT
TRBV20-1	TRBJ1-4	-	-	CSAPIGRLNEKLFF	TGCAGTGCTCCCATAGGGAGACTTAATGAAAAACTGTTTTTT
TRBV7-2	TRBJ2-1	few	TRBD2	CASSPQGGAGGGDEQFF	TGTGCCAGCAGCCCACAGGGCGGAGCGGGAGGGGGGGATGAGCAGTTCTTC
TRBV10-3	TRBJ1-1	few	-	CATLSTTEAFF	TGTGCCACCCTGTCCACCACTGAAGCTTTCTTT
TRBV12-3/TRBV12-4	TRBJ1-1	many	-	CASSLALGGAEAFF	TGTGCCAGCAGTTTAGCACTAGGGGGTGCTGAAGCTTTCTTT
TRBV7-3	TRBJ2-1	many	TRBD2	CASSPSWAGESYNEQFF	TGTGCCAGCAGCCCTTCCTGGGCGGGAGAATCCTACAATGAGCAGTTCTTC
TRBV10-3	TRBJ1-1	many	-	CAISPGGTNTEAFF	TGTGCCATCAGCCCCGGCGGAACGAACACTGAAGCTTTCTTT
TRBV5-1	TRBJ2-6	-	-	CASSLEPGPRRSGANVLTF	TGCGCCAGCAGCTTGGAGCCGGGCCCAAGGCGCTCTGGGGCCAACGTCCTGACTTTC
TRBV2	TRBJ2-7	many	-	CASLGGFYEQYF	TGTGCCAGCTTAGGCGGATTCTACGAGCAGTACTTC
TRBV29-1	TRBJ2-1	-	-	CSVRSGQGRNEQFF	TGCAGCGTTAGGTCTGGGCAGGGAAGGAATGAGCAGTTCTTC
TRBV29-1	TRBJ2-7	many	TRBD1	CSVDTGGSYEQYF	TGCAGCGTTGACACAGGGGGCTCCTACGAGCAGTACTTC
TRBV5-1	TRBJ2-3	-	-	CASSTRQASDTQYF	TGCGCCAGCAGCACGAGACAGGCATCAGATACGCAGTATTTT
TRBV7-2	TRBJ2-7	many	-	CASSLEGTTPYEQYF	TGTGCCAGCAGCTTAGAGGGAACAACCCCTTACGAGCAGTACTTC
TRBV7-9	TRBJ2-6	many	TRBD1	CASSFRGSGANVLTF	TGTGCCAGCAGCTTCAGGGGGTCTGGGGCCAACGTCCTGACTTTC
TRBV20-1	TRBJ2-7	-	TRBD2	CSFLAGGGSYEQYF	TGCAGCTTCCTAGCGGGAGGTGGCTCCTACGAGCAGTACTTC
TRBV19	TRBJ1-1	many	-	CASSPRTENTEAFF	TGTGCCAGTAGTCCCAGGACGGAGAACACTGAAGCTTTCTTT
TRBV20-1	TRBJ2-7	many	-	CSARFQGQDHEQYF	TGCAGTGCCAGATTCCAGGGCCAGGACCACGAGCAGTACTTC
TRBV6-1	TRBJ1-2	many	-	CASSVYGGDGYTF	TGTGCCAGCTCCGTCTATGGAGGGGACGGCTACACCTTC
TRBV27	TRBJ1-5	few	TRBD1	CASGGQPNQPQHF	TGTGCCAGCGGGGGACAGCCCAATCAGCCCCAGCATTTT
TRBV14	TRBJ2-1	-	TRBD2	CASSQEGTSRLFGEQFF	TGTGCCAGCAGCCAAGAAGGGACTAGCCGTTTATTCGGTGAGCAGTTCTTC
TRBV5-5	TRBJ1-2	many	-	CASGLSGPWGNYGYTF	TGTGCCAGCGGACTATCGGGACCCTGGGGTAACTATGGCTACACCTTC